These 8 T cell receptor beta chains were sequenced from one sample in a study of post-analysis software for immune sequencing data. Their target antigens are unknown. Regarding the study as a whole: Among a handful of TRBV segments more frequent in patients than controls were TRBV5-6, TRBV5-1 and TRBV20-1.

TCR beta cDNA libraries included unique molecular identifiers. TCRdb itself ran the PCR reads through MiXCR, one entry per CDR3 protein. Among approximately 570,000 distinct CDR3 sequences listed, roughly 47% were seen once. Sequenced: blood. These TCRs come from a girl aged 5 to 17 with multiple sclerosis.

This clonotype occurred a few times. J is TRBJ2-1 and V is TRBV2, with D possibly TRBD2 on 6 matching bases. Germline CDR1 and CDR2: SNHLY and FYNNEI. This CDR3 contains 16 residues. With 6 bases removed from V and 3 bases from J, the gap between germline ends came to 18 bases. The CDR3 coding sequence is TGTGCCAGCAGGGGAAATAGACTAGTTCGCTACAATGAGCAGTTCTTC. It translates to CASRGNRLVRYNEQFF.

The rearrangement joins TRBV20-1 to TRBJ2-4; 8 bases map to TRBD2. The junction had 16 bases not matched to a gene; V was cut back by 5 bases and J by 13 bases. CDR3 length equals 14 residues. The V gene's germline CDR1 is DFQATT and CDR2 SNEGSKA (reference sequence). Here the CDR3 DNA reads TGCAGTGCTCCACGGGGGGGCCCAAACAATGAGCAGTACTTC. This codes for CSAPRGGPNNEQYF.

This clonotype occurred a few times. The rearrangement links TRBV27 to TRBJ2-7; 9 positions match TRBD1. The CDR3 runs to 14 residues. V lost 5 bases and J lost 6; bases outside the gene matches: 8. From germline, CDR1 is MNHEY and CDR2 SMNVEV (reference sequence). CDR3 in DNA: TGTGCCAGCAGTCCAGACAGGGGGGGAGTCGAGCAGTACTTC. It codes for CASSPDRGGVEQYF.

The V call is TRBV28, the J call TRBJ1-5; the match to TRBD1 covers 7 bases. The CDR3 has 15 residues. Unmatched junction bases numbered 10, after V lost 8 bases and J lost 3 bases. Germline V gives CDR1 MDHEN, CDR2 SYDVKM. CDR3 nucleotide sequence: TGTGCCAGCCGGGGGCATGGACAGGACAATCAGCCCCAGCATTTT. It codes for CASRGHGQDNQPQHF.

CDR3 nucleotides: TGTGCCAGCAGCCAAGTGGGGGGGGGGAACTATGGCTACACCTTC. The encoded protein is CASSQVGGGNYGYTF. V gene TRBV4-2 combines with J gene TRBJ1-2; TRBD1 might be the D (5 bases). Germline V lookup: CDR1 LGHNA, CDR2 YNFKEQ. Trimming pared 1 base from V and 2 bases from J, leaving 11 bases between. The CDR3 covers 15 residues.

This clonotype was seen a handful of times. The chain links TRBV12-3 or TRBV12-4 to TRBJ2-7; D remains unclear. The V gene lost 10 bases and the J gene lost 3 bases, with 10 bases spanning the gap. This CDR3 has 11 amino acids. CDR3 residues: CANSHSYEQYF. The CDR3 nucleotides are TGTGCCAACAGCCATAGCTACGAGCAGTACTTC.

This chain links TRBV12-3 or TRBV12-4 with TRBJ1-2, with 9 positions matching TRBD1. The trim removed 5 bases at V and 8 bases at J, leaving 15 bases unmatched. The CDR3 has 16 residues. CDR3 in amino acids: CASSGVSGQGNQGYTF. The CDR3 nucleotides are TGTGCCAGCAGTGGTGTTTCGGGACAGGGCAATCAAGGCTACACCTTC.

This clonotype turned up a few times. The CDR3 DNA sequence: TGTGCCAGCTCCAAACTAGCGGGCCACCAAGAGACCCAGTACTTC. It codes for CASSKLAGHQETQYF. The rearrangement joins TRBV7-6 to TRBJ2-5, with TRBD2 matching over 9 bases. Per the germline V gene, CDR1 is SGHVS and CDR2 is FNYEAQ. The junction had 7 bases not matched to a gene; V was cut back by 8 bases and J by 0 bases. CDR3 size: 15 residues.